Listed here are 26 T cell receptor beta chains from one sample, sequenced in a study of shared clonotypes between healthy human individuals. TCRdb keeps only in-frame clones here, not all; method: immunoSEQ multiplex PCR. The repertoire has about 610,000 clones, roughly 96% of them found once; the top ten carry about 0.12%. CD8 cells regarded as naive lacked CD45RO, were positively chosen for CCR7, and omitted terminally differentiated effector memory CD45RA+ cells. Material for sequencing was naive CD8+ T cells sorted from blood. The source of these receptors is a woman in her twenties or thirties in good health.

V is TRBV7-9 and J is TRBJ2-1, with TRBD2 identical over 8 bases. J lost 2 bases, V lost 6 bases, and 6 bases had no gene match. The CDR3 is made up of 15 amino acids. Germline V lookup: CDR1 SEHNR, CDR2 FQNEAQ (reference sequence). The CDR3 DNA follows: TGTGCCAGCAGTTCCGTGACTAGCGCCTACAATGAGCAGTTCTTC. This gives the protein CASSSVTSAYNEQFF.

V gene TRBV5-5 combines with J gene TRBJ2-7; unclear D gene. CDR3 size: 13 residues. Germline CDR1 is SGHKS and CDR2 is YYEKEE (reference sequence). The germline V and J ends were trimmed by 1 base and 1 base, with 6 bases remaining between them. CDR3: CASSLTVSYEQYF. CDR3 DNA sequence: TGTGCCAGCAGCTTGACGGTTTCCTACGAGCAGTACTTC.

V gene TRBV4-1 combines with J gene TRBJ2-1; weak D call: TRBD2 (6 bases). Trimming left V 0 bases short and J 10 bases short, with 10 bases between. The CDR3 is made up of 13 amino acids. Germline V gives CDR1 MGHRA, CDR2 YSYEKL. The DNA of the CDR3 is TGCGCCAGCAGCCAAGAAGGCGGGGACGAGCAGTTCTTC. This gives the protein CASSQEGGDEQFF.

This clone appeared once. The chain links TRBV19 to TRBJ2-1; TRBD1 matches 8 bases. Trimming took 9 bases from V and 4 from J; bases not matched to a gene: 5. The CDR3 is 13 amino acids. Germline lookup yields CDR1 LNHDA and CDR2 SQIVND (reference sequence). Here the CDR3 reads CARGQGLYNEQFF. DNA of the CDR3: TGTGCCAGAGGACAGGGCCTGTACAATGAGCAGTTCTTC.

This clone was recorded once. The chain joins TRBV7-9 to TRBJ2-7; D call uncertain. Germline V gene data show CDR1 as SEHNR and CDR2 as FQNEAQ (reference sequence). This CDR3 contains 14 residues. V was trimmed by 1 base and J by 3 bases, leaving 10 bases between them. This CDR3 reads CASSLDAISYEQYF. Written as DNA, the CDR3 is TGTGCCAGCAGCTTAGACGCCATCAGCTACGAGCAGTACTTC.

The chain uses TRBV7-2 and TRBJ2-1; TRBD2 matches at 12 bases. CDR1 is SGHTA and CDR2 is FQGNSA in the germline V gene. This CDR3 spans 16 amino acids. V was pared by 4 bases and J by 3 bases, with 4 bases of the junction left unmatched. DNA of the CDR3: TGTGCCAGCAGCTCGACGGGACTAGCGGGCTACAATGAGCAGTTCTTC. Its protein product is CASSSTGLAGYNEQFF.

The V gene is TRBV4-1, the J gene TRBJ2-5, with D maybe TRBD1 (6 bases). This CDR3 is 15 amino acids long. Trimming pared 0 bases from V and 4 bases from J, leaving 12 bases between. In germline, CDR1 is MGHRA, CDR2 YSYEKL. The CDR3 protein is CASSQDWEGGETQYF. The DNA for the CDR3 is TGCGCCAGCAGCCAAGATTGGGAAGGGGGAGAGACCCAGTACTTC.

CDR3 coding DNA: TGTGCCAGCAGCCCAACGATAGGGAGCTCCTACGAGCAGTACTTC. Translation gives CASSPTIGSSYEQYF. The genes are TRBV7-2 and TRBJ2-5; possible D gene TRBD2, 5 bases. The end of the DNA is better explained by TRBJ2-7, so the J call may be wrong. Germline values: CDR1 SGHTA, CDR2 FQGNSA. This CDR3 has 15 residues.

About this clone itself: The identical CDR3 is also encoded by other nucleotide sequences in the sample. This chain uses TRBV7-9 with TRBJ2-7; D may be TRBD2 (6 bases). The CDR3 totals 12 residues. The germline V gene encodes CDR1 SEHNR and CDR2 FQNEAQ (reference sequence). The V end was cut by 5 bases, the J end by 4 bases, with 9 bases between. In DNA, the CDR3 is TGTGCCAGCAGCCCGGGAGCTTACGAGCAGTACTTC. Residues: CASSPGAYEQYF. The full variable domain, in which reference TRBV7-9 and TRBJ2-7 provide the parts outside the CDR3, is DTGVSQNPRHKITKRGQNVTFRCDPISEHNRLYWYRQTLGQGPEFLTYFQNEAQLEKSRLLSDRFSAERPKGSFSTLEIQRTEQGDSAMYLCASSPGAYEQYFGPGTRLTVT.

This sequence joins TRBV28 and TRBJ1-1, with TRBD1 as a possible D gene (5 bases). Trimming took off 6 bases at V and 3 bases at J, with 11 bases between the two ends. Per the germline V gene, CDR1 is MDHEN and CDR2 is SYDVKM. The CDR3 runs to 13 residues. The CDR3 region has the DNA TGTGCCAGCAGCAGGGACGAGGACACTGAAGCTTTCTTT. Amino acids: CASSRDEDTEAFF.

The rearrangement uses TRBV5-1 and TRBJ2-7, with 9 bases matching TRBD1. The CDR3 spans 15 residues. CDR1 SGHRS and CDR2 YFSETQ come from the germline V gene. The junction had 7 bases not matched to a gene; V was cut back by 4 bases and J by 2 bases. The CDR3 region has the DNA TGCGCCAGCAGCCCGGCCTGGGACAGGGCCTACGAGCAGTACTTC. Translation: CASSPAWDRAYEQYF.

This chain links TRBV27 with TRBJ1-5; the D is unclear. The ends were cut back, 5 bases at V and 0 bases at J, with 8 bases in the middle. In germline, CDR1 is MNHEY, CDR2 SMNVEV (reference sequence). This CDR3 comprises 14 residues. The CDR3: CASSPLSSNQPQHF. CDR3 coding DNA: TGTGCCAGCAGTCCCCTCAGTAGCAATCAGCCCCAGCATTTT.

The gene calls are TRBV11-2 and TRBJ2-5; 12 nucleotides match TRBD2. The CDR3 runs to 15 residues. The J segment lost 3 bases and the V segment lost 4 bases, leaving 3 bases of the junction unmatched. Germline V gene sequence: CDR1 SGHAT, CDR2 FQNNGV. CDR3 nucleotides: TGTGCCAGCAGCTGGCTAGCGGGAGGGGAAGAGACCCAGTACTTC. This sequence encodes CASSWLAGGEETQYF.

The chain links TRBV27 to TRBJ2-1; 11 positions agree with TRBD2. The CDR3 runs 15 residues. Germline assignment: CDR1 MNHEY and CDR2 SMNVEV (reference sequence). V lost 2 bases and J lost 10; bases outside the gene matches: 7. Written as DNA, the CDR3 is TGTGCCAGCAGTTTACTAGCGGGAGGCGTTTGGGAGCAGTTCTTC. It encodes CASSLLAGGVWEQFF.

The gene calls are TRBV29-1 and TRBJ2-1; a weak D match, TRBD2 (5 bases). V was clipped by 7 bases and J by 6 bases, with 22 bases between them. The CDR3 has 15 residues. The germline CDR1 and CDR2 sequences are SQVTM and ANQGSEA. CDR3 coding DNA: TGCAGCGGCGAGAGGGCGGACCTTATCCGCAATGAGCAGTTCTTC. Its translation is CSGERADLIRNEQFF.

This rearrangement joins TRBV5-6 to TRBJ2-1; 9 bases fit TRBD2. Germline V gene data show CDR1 as SGHDT and CDR2 as YYEEEE. Trimming removed 1 base from V and 1 base from J; junction bases left unmatched: 9. This CDR3 spans 18 amino acids. In nucleotides, the CDR3 is TGTGCCAGCAGCTTGAGAGATAGCGGGAGTCGTTCCTACAATGAGCAGTTCTTC. It codes for CASSLRDSGSRSYNEQFF.

V gene TRBV5-6 combines with J gene TRBJ1-2; no clear D. This CDR3 is 14 amino acids long. V lost 4 bases, J lost 1 base, and 11 bases lay in between. Germline V gene lookup returns CDR1 SGHDT and CDR2 YYEEEE. The CDR3 sequence is CASSPGWGNYGYTF. CDR3 DNA: TGTGCCAGCAGCCCCGGGTGGGGTAACTATGGCTACACCTTC.

The chain has TRBV6-9 and TRBJ2-7; D is possibly TRBD1 (5 bases). Germline values: CDR1 MNHGY, CDR2 SVAAGI. V lost 5 bases, J lost 7 bases, and 12 bases lay in between. The CDR3 spans 12 residues. CDR3 bases: TGTGCCAGCAGTCCAACAGGTACGGAGCAGTACTTC. It encodes CASSPTGTEQYF.

The J gene is TRBJ2-5, the V gene TRBV5-1; D gene ambiguous. CDR3 length: 14 amino acids. CDR1 and CDR2 (germline): SGHRS, YFSETQ. V lost 0 bases and J lost 3, with 9 bases in between. The CDR3 coding sequence is TGCGCCAGCAGCTTGGCGCAGAGTAAAGAGACCCAGTACTTC. The encoded protein is CASSLAQSKETQYF.

The chain links TRBV14 to TRBJ1-6; D might be TRBD1 (6 bases). Germline V lookup: CDR1 SGHDN, CDR2 FVKESK. The V end lost 2 bases, the J end lost 4 bases, and 18 bases lay between the germline ends. This CDR3 region has 18 residues. CDR3 in amino acids: CASSQKGVGGSYNSPLHF. CDR3 DNA: TGTGCCAGCAGCCAAAAGGGGGTCGGGGGCAGTTATAATTCACCCCTCCACTTT.

This rearrangement joins TRBV28 to TRBJ1-1, with TRBD1 matching 11 bases. After removal of 6 bases from V and 10 bases from J, the junction contained 4 bases not matched to a gene. Germline lookup yields CDR1 MDHEN and CDR2 SYDVKM. This CDR3 spans 12 amino acids. In nucleotides, the CDR3 is TGTGCCAGCAGATGGACAGGGGGCAGAGCTTTCTTT. Amino acid sequence: CASRWTGGRAFF.

Worth noting for this clone: This specimen includes other DNA sequences encoding the same CDR3. The rearrangement uses TRBV27 and TRBJ1-2, with D uncertain. The germline V and J ends were trimmed by 2 bases and 0 bases, with 4 bases remaining between them. CDR3 length equals 13 residues. The germline CDR1 and CDR2 sequences are MNHEY and SMNVEV (reference sequence). The CDR3: CASSLTANYGYTF. CDR3 in DNA: TGTGCCAGCAGTTTAACAGCTAACTATGGCTACACCTTC.

The genes are TRBV11-2 and TRBJ2-7; 7 bases map to TRBD2. CDR1 and CDR2 (germline): SGHAT, FQNNGV. The CDR3 is 14 amino acids. The junction had 7 bases not matched to a gene; V was cut back by 1 base and J by 7 bases. This CDR3 is CASSLAGGTWEQYF. CDR3 nucleotides: TGTGCCAGCAGCTTAGCGGGGGGAACGTGGGAGCAGTACTTC.

V and J are TRBV6-1 and TRBJ1-3; D is undetermined. Germline CDR1 is MNHNS and CDR2 is SASEGT. V shed 3 bases and J shed 2 bases, with 5 bases lying between them. There are 13 residues in the CDR3. The CDR3 sequence is CASSDGTGNTIYF. The CDR3 DNA sequence: TGTGCCAGCAGTGACGGGACTGGAAACACCATATATTTT.

The chain carries TRBV7-8 and TRBJ2-7; D could derive from TRBD1 or TRBD2 (5 bases each). V was shortened by 4 bases and J by 5 bases, with 9 bases between the two germline ends. Germline CDR1 SGHVS, CDR2 FQNEAQ. This CDR3 is built from 12 residues. The chain's CDR3 is CASSWDRHEQYF. CDR3 bases: TGTGCCAGCAGCTGGGACCGCCACGAGCAGTACTTC.

The chain employs TRBV11-3 and TRBJ2-1; D unclear. V was shortened by 2 bases and J by 0 bases, with 8 bases between the two germline ends. This CDR3 has 15 residues. CDR1 is SGHNT, CDR2 YENEEA, per germline. The CDR3 sequence: CASSLSPSSYNEQFF. The CDR3, as DNA: TGTGCCAGCAGCTTATCTCCGAGCTCCTACAATGAGCAGTTCTTC. The whole variable domain, remainder taken from reference TRBV11-3 and TRBJ2-1, is EAGVVQSPRYKIIEKKQPVAFWCNPISGHNTLYWYLQNLGQGPELLIRYENEEAVDDSQLPKDRFSAERLKGVDSTLKIQPAELGDSAVYLCASSLSPSSYNEQFFGPGTRLTVL.